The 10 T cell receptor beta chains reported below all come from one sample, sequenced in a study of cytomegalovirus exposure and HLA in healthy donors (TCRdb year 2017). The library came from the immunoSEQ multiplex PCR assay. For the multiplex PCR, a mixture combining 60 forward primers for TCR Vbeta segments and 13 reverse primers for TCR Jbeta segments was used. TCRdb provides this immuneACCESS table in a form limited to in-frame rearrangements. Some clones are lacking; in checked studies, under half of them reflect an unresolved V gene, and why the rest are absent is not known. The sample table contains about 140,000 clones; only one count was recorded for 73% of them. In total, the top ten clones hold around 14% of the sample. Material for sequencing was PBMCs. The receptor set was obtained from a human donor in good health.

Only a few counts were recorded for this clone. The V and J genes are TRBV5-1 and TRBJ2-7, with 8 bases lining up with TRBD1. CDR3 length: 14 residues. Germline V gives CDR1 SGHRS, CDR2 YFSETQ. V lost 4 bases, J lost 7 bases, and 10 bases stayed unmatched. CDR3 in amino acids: CASSAGTGRREQYF. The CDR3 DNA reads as TGCGCCAGCAGCGCCGGGACAGGTCGTCGGGAGCAGTACTTC.

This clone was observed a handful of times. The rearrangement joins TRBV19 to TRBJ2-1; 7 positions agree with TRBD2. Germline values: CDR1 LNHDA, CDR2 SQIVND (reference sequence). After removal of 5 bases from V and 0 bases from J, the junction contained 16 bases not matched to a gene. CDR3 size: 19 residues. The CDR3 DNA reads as TGTGCCAGTAGTCGACAACTAGCGAGTTCTTTTAGCTCCTACAATGAGCAGTTCTTC. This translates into CASSRQLASSFSSYNEQFF. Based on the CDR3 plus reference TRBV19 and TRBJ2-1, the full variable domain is DGGITQSPKYLFRKEGQNVTLSCEQNLNHDAMYWYRQDPGQGLRLIYYSQIVNDFQKGDIAEGYSVSREKKESFPLTVTSAQKNPTAFYLCASSRQLASSFSSYNEQFFGPGTRLTVL.

This chain's CDR3 is CASRGGASALLDTQYF. As DNA, the CDR3 is TGTGCCAGCAGGGGGGGGGCTAGCGCCCTTCTGGATACGCAGTATTTT. The chain is built from TRBV28 and TRBJ2-3; a weak D match, TRBD2 (7 bases). The CDR3 has 16 amino acids. Between the trimmed V and J ends, which lost 6 bases and 6 bases, there was a span of 22 bases. Per the germline V gene, CDR1 is MDHEN and CDR2 is SYDVKM.

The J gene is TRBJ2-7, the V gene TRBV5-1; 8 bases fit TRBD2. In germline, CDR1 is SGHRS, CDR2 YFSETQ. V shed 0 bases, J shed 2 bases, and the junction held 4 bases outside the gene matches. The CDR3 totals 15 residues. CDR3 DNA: TGCGCCAGCAGCTTGGTTGCGGGGGGAACCTACGAGCAGTACTTC. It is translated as CASSLVAGGTYEQYF.

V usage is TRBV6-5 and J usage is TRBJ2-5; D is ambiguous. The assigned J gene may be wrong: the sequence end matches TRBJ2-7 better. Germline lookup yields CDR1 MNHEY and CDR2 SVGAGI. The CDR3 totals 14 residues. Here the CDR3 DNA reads TGTGCCAGCAGTATTGACTCCGCCAACTACGAGCAGTACTTC. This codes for CASSIDSANYEQYF.

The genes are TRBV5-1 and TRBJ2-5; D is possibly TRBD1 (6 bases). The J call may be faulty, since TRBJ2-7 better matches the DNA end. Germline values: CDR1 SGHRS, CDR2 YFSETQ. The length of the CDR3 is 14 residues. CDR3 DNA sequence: TGCGCCAGCAGCTACCGGGACACAGTCGACGAGCAGTACTTC. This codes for CASSYRDTVDEQYF.

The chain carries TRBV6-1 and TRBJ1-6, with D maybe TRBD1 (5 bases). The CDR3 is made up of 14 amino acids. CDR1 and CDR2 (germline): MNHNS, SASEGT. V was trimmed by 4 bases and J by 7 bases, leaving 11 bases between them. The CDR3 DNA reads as TGTGCCAGCAGTGTAGAAGGGGCGAATTCACCCCTCCACTTT. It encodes CASSVEGANSPLHF.

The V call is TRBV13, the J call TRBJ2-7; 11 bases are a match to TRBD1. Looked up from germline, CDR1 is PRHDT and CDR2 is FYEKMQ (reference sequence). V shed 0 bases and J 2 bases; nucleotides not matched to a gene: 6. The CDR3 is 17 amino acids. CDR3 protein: CASSLGLLGQGAYEQYF. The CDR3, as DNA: TGTGCCAGCAGCTTAGGCCTTTTGGGACAGGGGGCCTACGAGCAGTACTTC.

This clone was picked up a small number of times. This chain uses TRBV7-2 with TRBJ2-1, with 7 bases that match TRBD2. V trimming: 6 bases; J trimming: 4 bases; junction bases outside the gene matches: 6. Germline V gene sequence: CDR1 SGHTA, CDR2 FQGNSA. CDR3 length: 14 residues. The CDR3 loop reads CASRLGLNYNEQFF. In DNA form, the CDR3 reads TGTGCCAGCAGACTGGGACTAAATTACAATGAGCAGTTCTTC.

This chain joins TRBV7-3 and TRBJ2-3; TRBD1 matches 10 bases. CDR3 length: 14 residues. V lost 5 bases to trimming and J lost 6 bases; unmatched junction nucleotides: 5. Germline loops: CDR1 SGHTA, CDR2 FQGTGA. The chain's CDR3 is CASSRQGASDTQYF. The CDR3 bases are TGTGCCAGCAGCAGACAGGGGGCCTCCGATACGCAGTATTTT.